Listed below are T cell receptor beta chains from one sample, sequenced in a study of T cell repertoires in cytomegalovirus infection. TCRdb processed the reads anew with MiXCR; each CDR3 protein has one entry. The sample consists of about half a million distinct CDR3 sequences, 25% to 35% of them appearing once. No antigens are known for them. Sequenced material: cultured PBMCs, taken from culture after CMV antigen stimulation. All receptors come from a human donor in good health (CMV status not recorded). Some clones in this sample may be carry-over from other donors' samples. CDR3s include the opening cysteine and the closing phenylalanine or tryptophan. Only some rows state a clone size, as once, few, many or a class for expanded clones.

v_gene	j_gene	abundance	CDR3aa
TRBV5-4	TRBJ2-3	NA	CASSPSSSDTQYF
TRBV28	TRBJ1-4	NA	CASSSQTNEKLFF
TRBV19	TRBJ2-5	NA	CASSQSGSGETQYF
TRBV7-6	TRBJ1-5	NA	CASSSYRGQGNQPQHF
TRBV20-1	TRBJ2-3	NA	CSASSSSTDTQYF
TRBV4-1	TRBJ2-5	NA	CASSQAQGGTQYF
TRBV6-5	TRBJ1-1	NA	CASSYSPTGDTEAFF
TRBV4-1	TRBJ2-1	NA	CASSHGIYNEQFF
TRBV7-6	TRBJ2-2	NA	CASSLSSGITGELFF
TRBV28	TRBJ1-4	few	CASSLSRDRNEKLFF
TRBV2	TRBJ2-3	NA	CASSPGTSGKRTDTQYF
TRBV19	TRBJ2-1	NA	CASSISGQTLAYYEQFF
TRBV6-1	TRBJ2-7	NA	CASMSTRRQYEQYF
TRBV7-2	TRBJ2-3	few	CASSLVGPRADTQYF
TRBV2	TRBJ2-3	NA	CASRAGAADTQYF
TRBV7-4	TRBJ2-2	NA	CASSLGLAGSNTGELFF
TRBV6-1	TRBJ1-2	few	CASSETDRGRGYTF
TRBV7-2	TRBJ2-6	many	CASSLASQSGANVLTF